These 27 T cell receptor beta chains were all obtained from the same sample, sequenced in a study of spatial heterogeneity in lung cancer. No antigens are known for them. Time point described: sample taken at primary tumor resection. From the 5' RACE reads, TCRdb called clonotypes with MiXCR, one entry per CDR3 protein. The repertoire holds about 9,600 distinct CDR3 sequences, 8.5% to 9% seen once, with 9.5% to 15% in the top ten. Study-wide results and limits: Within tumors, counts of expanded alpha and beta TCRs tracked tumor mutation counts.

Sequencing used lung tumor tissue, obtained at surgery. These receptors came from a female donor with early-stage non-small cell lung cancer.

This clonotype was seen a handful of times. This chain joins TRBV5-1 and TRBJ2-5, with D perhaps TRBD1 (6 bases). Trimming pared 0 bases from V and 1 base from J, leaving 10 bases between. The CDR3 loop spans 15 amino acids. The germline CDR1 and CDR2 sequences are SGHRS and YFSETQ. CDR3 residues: CASSLDGQSQETQYF. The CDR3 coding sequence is TGCGCCAGCAGCTTGGACGGACAGTCCCAAGAGACCCAGTACTTC.

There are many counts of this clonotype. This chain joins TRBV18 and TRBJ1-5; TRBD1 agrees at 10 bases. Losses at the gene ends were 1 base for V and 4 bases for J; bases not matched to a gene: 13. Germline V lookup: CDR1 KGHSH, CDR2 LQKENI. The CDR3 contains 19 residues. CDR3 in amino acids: CASSPRGTGTGAKNQPQHF. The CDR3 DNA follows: TGTGCCAGCTCACCACGGGGAACCGGGACAGGGGCCAAAAATCAGCCCCAGCATTTT.

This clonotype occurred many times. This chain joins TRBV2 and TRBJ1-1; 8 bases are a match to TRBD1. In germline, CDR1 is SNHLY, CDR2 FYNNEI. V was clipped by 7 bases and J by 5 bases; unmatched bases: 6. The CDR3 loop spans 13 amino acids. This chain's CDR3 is CASNGQGATEAFF. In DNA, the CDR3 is TGTGCCAGCAATGGTCAGGGGGCAACTGAAGCTTTCTTT.

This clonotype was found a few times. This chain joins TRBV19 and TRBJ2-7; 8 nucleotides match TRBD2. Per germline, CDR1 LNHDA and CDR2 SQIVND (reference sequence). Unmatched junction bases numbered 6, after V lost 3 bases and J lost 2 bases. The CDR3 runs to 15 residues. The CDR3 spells CASSIGRGDAYEQYF. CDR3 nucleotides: TGTGCCAGTAGTATCGGGCGGGGGGACGCCTACGAGCAGTACTTC.

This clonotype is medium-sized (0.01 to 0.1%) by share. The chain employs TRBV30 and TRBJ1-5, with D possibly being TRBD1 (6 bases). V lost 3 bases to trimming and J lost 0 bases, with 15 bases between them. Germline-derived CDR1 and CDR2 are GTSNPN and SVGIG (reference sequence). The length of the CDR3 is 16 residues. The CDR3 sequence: CAWSRGTRGSNQPQHF. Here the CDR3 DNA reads TGTGCCTGGAGCAGAGGGACAAGGGGTAGCAATCAGCCCCAGCATTTT.

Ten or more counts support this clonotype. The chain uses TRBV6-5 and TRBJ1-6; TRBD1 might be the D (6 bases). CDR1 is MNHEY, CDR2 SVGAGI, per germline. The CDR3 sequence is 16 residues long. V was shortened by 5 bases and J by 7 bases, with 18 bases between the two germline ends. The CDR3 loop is CASSPPGTGSNSPLHF. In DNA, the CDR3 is TGTGCCAGCAGTCCTCCGGGAACAGGGAGCAATTCACCCCTCCACTTT.

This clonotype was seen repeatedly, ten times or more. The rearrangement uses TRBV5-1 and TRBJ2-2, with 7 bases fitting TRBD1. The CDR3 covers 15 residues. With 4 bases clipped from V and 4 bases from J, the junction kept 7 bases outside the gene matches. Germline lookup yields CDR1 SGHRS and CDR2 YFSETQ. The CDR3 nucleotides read TGCGCCAGCAGCGTGCCGGGACAGACCACCGGGGAGCTGTTTTTT. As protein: CASSVPGQTTGELFF.

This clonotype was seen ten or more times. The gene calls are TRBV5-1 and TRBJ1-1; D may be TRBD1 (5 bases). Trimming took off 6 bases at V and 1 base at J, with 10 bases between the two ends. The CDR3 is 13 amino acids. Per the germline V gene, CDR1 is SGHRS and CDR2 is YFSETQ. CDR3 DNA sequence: TGCGCCAGCACCCTAACAGGGAACACTGAAGCTTTCTTT. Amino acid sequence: CASTLTGNTEAFF.

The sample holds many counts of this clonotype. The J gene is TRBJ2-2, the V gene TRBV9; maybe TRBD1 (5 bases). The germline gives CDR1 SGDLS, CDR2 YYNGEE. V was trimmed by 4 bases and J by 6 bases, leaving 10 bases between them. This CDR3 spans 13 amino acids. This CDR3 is CASSPQEAGELFF. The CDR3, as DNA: TGTGCCAGCAGCCCACAGGAAGCCGGGGAGCTGTTTTTT.

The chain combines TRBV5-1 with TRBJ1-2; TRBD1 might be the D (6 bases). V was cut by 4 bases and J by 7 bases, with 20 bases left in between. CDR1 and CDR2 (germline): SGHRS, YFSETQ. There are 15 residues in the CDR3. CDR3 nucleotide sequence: TGCGCCAGCAGCCCCCACCGACAGGACTCTGCTGGCTACACCTTC. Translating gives CASSPHRQDSAGYTF.

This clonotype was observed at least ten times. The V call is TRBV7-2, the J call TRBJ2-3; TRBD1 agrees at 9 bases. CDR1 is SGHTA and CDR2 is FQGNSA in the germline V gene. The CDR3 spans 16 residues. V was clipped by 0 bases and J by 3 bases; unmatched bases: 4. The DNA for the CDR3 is TGTGCCAGCAGCTTAGCGGGGACAGGGTGGACAGATACGCAGTATTTT. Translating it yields CASSLAGTGWTDTQYF.

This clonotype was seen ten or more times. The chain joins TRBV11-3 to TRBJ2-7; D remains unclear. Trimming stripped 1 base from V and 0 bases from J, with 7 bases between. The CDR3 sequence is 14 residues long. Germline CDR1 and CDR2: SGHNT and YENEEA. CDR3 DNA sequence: TGTGCCAGCAGCTTAGGGCACAGCTCCTACGAGCAGTACTTC. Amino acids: CASSLGHSSYEQYF.

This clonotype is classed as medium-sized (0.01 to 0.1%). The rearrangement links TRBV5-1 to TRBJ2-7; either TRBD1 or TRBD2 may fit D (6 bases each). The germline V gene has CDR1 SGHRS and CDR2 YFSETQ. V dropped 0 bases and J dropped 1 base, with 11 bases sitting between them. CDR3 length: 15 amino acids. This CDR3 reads CASSLDGGQSYEQYF. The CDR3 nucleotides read TGCGCCAGCAGCTTGGACGGGGGCCAATCCTACGAGCAGTACTTC.

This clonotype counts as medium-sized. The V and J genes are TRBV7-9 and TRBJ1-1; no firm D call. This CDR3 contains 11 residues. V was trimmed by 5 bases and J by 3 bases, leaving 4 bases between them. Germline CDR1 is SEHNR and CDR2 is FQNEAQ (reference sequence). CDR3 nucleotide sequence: TGTGCCAGCAGCCCCTACACTGAAGCTTTCTTT. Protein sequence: CASSPYTEAFF.

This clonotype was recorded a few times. This chain's CDR3 is CASSFSPLGTSGGLTDTQYF. The DNA of the CDR3 is TGTGCCAGCAGCTTCTCTCCGCTAGGGACTAGCGGGGGGCTGACAGATACGCAGTATTTT. This sequence joins TRBV5-5 and TRBJ2-3; 15 bases align to TRBD2. The CDR3 consists of 20 residues. Germline trimming cut 2 bases from V and 3 bases from J; bases unmatched to any gene: 13. Germline CDR1 is SGHKS and CDR2 is YYEKEE (reference sequence). Full variable domain (missing parts from reference TRBV5-5 and TRBJ2-3): DAGVTQSPTHLIKTRGQQVTLRCSPISGHKSVSWYQQVLGQGPQFIFQYYEKEERGRGNFPDRFSARQFPNYSSELNVNALLLGDSALYLCASSFSPLGTSGGLTDTQYFGPGTRLTVL.

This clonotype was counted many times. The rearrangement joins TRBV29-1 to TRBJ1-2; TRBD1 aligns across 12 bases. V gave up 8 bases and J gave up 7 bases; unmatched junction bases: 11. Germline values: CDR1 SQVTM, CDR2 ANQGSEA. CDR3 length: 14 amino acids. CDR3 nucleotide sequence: TGCAGCTTTGGGACGGGACAGGGGGCTTCTGGCTACACCTTC. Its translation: CSFGTGQGASGYTF.

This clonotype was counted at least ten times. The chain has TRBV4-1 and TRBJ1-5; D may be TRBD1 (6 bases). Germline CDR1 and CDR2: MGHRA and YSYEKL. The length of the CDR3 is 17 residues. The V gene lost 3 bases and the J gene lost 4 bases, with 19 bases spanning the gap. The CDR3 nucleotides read TGCGCCAGCAGCCACACTCCCCGCGGACAGAGTAATCAGCCCCAGCATTTT. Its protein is CASSHTPRGQSNQPQHF.

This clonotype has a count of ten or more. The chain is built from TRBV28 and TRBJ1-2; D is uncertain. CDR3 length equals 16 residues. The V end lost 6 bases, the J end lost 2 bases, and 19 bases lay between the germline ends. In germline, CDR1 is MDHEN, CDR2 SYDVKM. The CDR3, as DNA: TGTGCCAGCAGCCCCCCCGTTGAGGTACTCAACTATGGCTACACCTTC. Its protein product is CASSPPVEVLNYGYTF.

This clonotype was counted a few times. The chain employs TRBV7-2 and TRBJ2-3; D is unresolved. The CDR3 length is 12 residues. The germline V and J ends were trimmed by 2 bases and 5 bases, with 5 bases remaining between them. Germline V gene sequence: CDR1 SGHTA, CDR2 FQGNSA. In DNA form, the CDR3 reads TGTGCCAGCAGCTTATTCGGAGATACGCAGTATTTT. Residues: CASSLFGDTQYF.

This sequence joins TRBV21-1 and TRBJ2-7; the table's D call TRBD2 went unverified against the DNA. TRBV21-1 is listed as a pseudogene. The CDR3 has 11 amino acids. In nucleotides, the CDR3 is TGTGCCAGCAGCACCCGGGGGCTGCGGGGCTTC. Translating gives CASSTRGLRGF.

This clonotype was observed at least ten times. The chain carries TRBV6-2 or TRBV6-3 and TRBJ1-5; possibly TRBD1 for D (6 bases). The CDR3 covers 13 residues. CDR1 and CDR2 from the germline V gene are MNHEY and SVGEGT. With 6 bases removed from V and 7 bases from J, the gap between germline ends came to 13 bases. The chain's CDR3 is CASSSDRSQPQHF. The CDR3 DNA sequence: TGTGCCAGCAGCTCTGACAGGTCCCAGCCCCAGCATTTT.

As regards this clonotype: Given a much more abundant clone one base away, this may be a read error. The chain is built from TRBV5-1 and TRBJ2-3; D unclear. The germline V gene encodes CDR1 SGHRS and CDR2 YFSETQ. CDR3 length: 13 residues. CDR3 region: CDSSLEGPDTQYF. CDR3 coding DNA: TGCGACAGCAGCTTGGAAGGACCAGATACGCAGTATTTT.

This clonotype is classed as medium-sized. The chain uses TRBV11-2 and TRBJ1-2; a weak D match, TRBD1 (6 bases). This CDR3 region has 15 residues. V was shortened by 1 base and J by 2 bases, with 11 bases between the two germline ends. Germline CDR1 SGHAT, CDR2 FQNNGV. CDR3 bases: TGTGCCAGCAGCTTAGGGGTAGGGGGAAACTATGGCTACACCTTC. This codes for CASSLGVGGNYGYTF. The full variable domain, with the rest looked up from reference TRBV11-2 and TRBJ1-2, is EAGVAQSPRYKIIEKRQSVAFWCNPISGHATLYWYQQILGQGPKLLIQFQNNGVVDDSQLPKDRFSAERLKGVDSTLKIQPAKLEDSAVYLCASSLGVGGNYGYTFGSGTRLTVV.

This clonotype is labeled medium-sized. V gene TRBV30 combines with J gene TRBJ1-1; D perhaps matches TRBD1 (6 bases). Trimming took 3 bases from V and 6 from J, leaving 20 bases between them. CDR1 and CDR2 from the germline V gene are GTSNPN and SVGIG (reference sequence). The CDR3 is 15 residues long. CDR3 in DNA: TGTGCCTGGAGGGGGGGACAATTAAAAAACGCTGAAGCTTTCTTT. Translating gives CAWRGGQLKNAEAFF.

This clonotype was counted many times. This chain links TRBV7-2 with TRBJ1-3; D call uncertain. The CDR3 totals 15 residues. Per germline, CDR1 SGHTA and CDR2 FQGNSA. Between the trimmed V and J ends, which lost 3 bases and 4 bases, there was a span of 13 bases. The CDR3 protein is CASSFDGSLGNTIYF. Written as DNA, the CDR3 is TGTGCCAGCAGCTTCGACGGAAGCTTAGGAAACACCATATATTTT. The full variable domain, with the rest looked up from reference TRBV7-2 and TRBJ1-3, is GAGVSQSPSNKVTEKGKDVELRCDPISGHTALYWYRQSLGQGLEFLIYFQGNSAPDKSGLPSDRFSAERTGGSVSTLTIQRTQQEDSAVYLCASSFDGSLGNTIYFGEGSWLTVV.

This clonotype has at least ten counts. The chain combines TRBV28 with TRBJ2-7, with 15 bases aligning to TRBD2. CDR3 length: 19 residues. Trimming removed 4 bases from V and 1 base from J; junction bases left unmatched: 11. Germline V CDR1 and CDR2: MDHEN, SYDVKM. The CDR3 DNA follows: TGTGCCAGCAGTTCACCCGTCGGACTAGCGGGGGGGACTTCCTACGAGCAGTACTTC. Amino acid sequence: CASSSPVGLAGGTSYEQYF.

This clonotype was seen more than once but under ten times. CDR3 nucleotides: TGCGCCAGCAGCTTGGCGACTAGCAGGGCCGGGGAGCTGTTTTTT. This gives the protein CASSLATSRAGELFF. The V and J genes are TRBV5-1 and TRBJ2-2; 7 bases fit TRBD2. Germline CDR1 is SGHRS and CDR2 is YFSETQ. Trimming at V came to 0 bases and at J to 6 bases, leaving 5 bases not matched to a gene. The CDR3 runs to 15 residues. The full variable domain, its missing parts supplied by reference TRBV5-1 and TRBJ2-2, is KAGVTQTPRYLIKTRGQQVTLSCSPISGHRSVSWYQQTPGQGLQFLFEYFSETQRNKGNFPGRFSGRQFSNSRSEMNVSTLELGDSALYLCASSLATSRAGELFFGEGSRLTVL.